This note documents a single TCR beta chain sequence. What it binds is unknown. The sample is drawn from a study of T cells after yellow fever vaccination. About the research overall: Fractions low in cell number were prepared with SMART-Seq v4 Ultra Low Input. Study conclusions and caveats: It was the secondary response that reached its peak faster, day 5 versus 15, but it was weaker. Only a small proportion of the clonotypes turned up in both the CD4 and the CD8 compartments, likely arising from convergent recombination. Detected again after the booster were most primary-vaccination clones, at almost 97% CD4 and 88% CD8.

TCRdb re-called the 5' RACE reads through MiXCR, storing one row per CDR3 protein. In the table there are 200,000 or so distinct CDR3 sequences, roughly 6.8% of which are singletons. Germline V gene lookup returns CDR1 SGHTA and CDR2 FQGNSA. V was cut by 5 bases and J by 2 bases, with 13 bases left in between. CDR3 length equals 14 residues. The chain uses TRBV7-2 and TRBJ2-7; D not resolved. The clonotype comes from a man aged 25 to 40 who received the YFV17D yellow fever vaccine. The sample consisted of CD4+ T cells sorted from PBMCs, taken on the day of the yellow fever booster vaccination. CDR3 nucleotides: TGTGCCAGCAGCCCCTCGGTCGTCACCTACGAGCAGTACTTC. It yields the protein CASSPSVVTYEQYF.